This TCR beta chain appears in the sequencing data of a study of blood T cell repertoires in COVID-19 (dated by TCRdb to the early 2020s). Broadly, across the study: Samples from collaborators originated in the United States, Italy and Spain and spanned both the acute and convalescent phases of COVID-19. The prospective study material was composed of cDNA or gDNA derived from T cells, B-cell-depleted T cells, or PBMCs. Deeply sampled blood TCRbeta repertoires from subjects exposed to, actively infected with, or recovered from COVID-19 were included in the dataset. A freely available public database, intended as a resource for researchers studying the immune response to SARS-CoV-2, is where the repertoires were released. Samples came from the ongoing ImmuneRACE study (first 160 participants) plus 1,254 subjects from 6 global collaborators. The sample metadata nearly always contained a de-identified subject ID, COVID-19 status, age in years and sex. HLA class I and class II types, where available, came from metadata supplied by the sample provider rather than from assay-based typing.

In the germline V gene, CDR1 corresponds to MNHEY and CDR2 to SVGAGI. Its CDR3 holds 13 amino acids, cysteine through phenylalanine. The entry retains the CDR3 DNA only, 39 bases that are in frame from base 1. V loses 6 bases of germline sequence and J loses 2 bases, and the interval between the two ends is 10 bases. TCRbeta CDR3 regions were amplified from genomic DNA by means of the immunoSEQ Assay, a bias-controlled multiplex PCR. Processing in the source paper ran as follows. The number of nucleated cells in each sample was estimated by amplification of reference gene primers within the assay. To quantify the absolute abundance of each unique TCRbeta CDR3 rearrangement, sequence reads were collapsed and filtered. For each sample, productive Simpson clonality was calculated as the square root of Simpson's diversity index across productive rearrangements. TCRdb mirrors the immuneACCESS table, restricted to in-frame sequences. Some clones are absent from its copies; in checked studies, under half trace to an unresolved V gene, and the reason for the others is unknown. The DNA was the basis for D and trimming; V, J and clone size are from that table. This sample holds a few hundred thousand clones; 80% to 90% were observed only once. Clones ranked in the top ten supply 3.5% to 4.5% of the sample.

What the authors observed across the whole study: How much clinical and demographic metadata was included differed by source and by participant, and the metadata was provided uncurated.

Whole blood was collected in K2EDTA tubes by collaborating institutions according to the institutions' own protocols. For TCRbeta analysis, collaborators shipped samples in one of three forms: frozen whole blood, isolated PBMCs, or DNA extracted from either of those sample types. Turning to this clone: Its specific antigen is unknown. The record has no base qualities; no much larger clone is one base away.

The rearranged segments are TRBV6-5 and TRBJ2-5, and the D gene may be TRBD1, 5 bases matching. This TCR was sampled from a man aged 50-59 years with acute or convalescent COVID-19. The sample consisted of peripheral blood. The bases read TGTGCCAGCAGCCAGGGTTGGCAAGAGACCCAGTACTTC. The encoded protein is CASSQGWQETQYF.